These 19 T cell receptor beta chains were sequenced from one sample in a study of T cells in Graves' hyperthyroidism and ophthalmopathy. RNA transcripts gave rise to amplified TCR beta CDR3 regions. HTBI primers were used for first-round RT-PCR of the TCR CDR3. One entry per CDR3 protein, called by TCRdb with MiXCR from the multiplex PCR reads. The sample lists over 300,000 distinct CDR3 sequences; about an eighth were seen once. Sequenced sample: blood. These receptors all stem from a woman between 35 and 50 years old with Graves' ophthalmopathy.

J is TRBJ2-1 and V is TRBV5-1; no clear D. Deletions cut 0 bases from V and 5 bases from J, with 6 bases between. CDR1 is SGHRS, CDR2 YFSETQ, per germline. The CDR3 is 13 residues long. CDR3 in amino acids: CASSLVNDNEQFF. In nucleotides, the CDR3 is TGCGCCAGCAGCTTGGTAAACGACAATGAGCAGTTCTTC. Full variable domain (rest looked up from reference TRBV5-1 and TRBJ2-1): KAGVTQTPRYLIKTRGQQVTLSCSPISGHRSVSWYQQTPGQGLQFLFEYFSETQRNKGNFPGRFSGRQFSNSRSEMNVSTLELGDSALYLCASSLVNDNEQFFGPGTRLTVL.

The chain couples TRBV7-9 to TRBJ1-5; D gene unclear. Trimming took off 5 bases at V and 0 bases at J, with 8 bases between the two ends. CDR3 length: 14 residues. Germline V gene data show CDR1 as SEHNR and CDR2 as FQNEAQ (reference sequence). The DNA for the CDR3 is TGTGCCAGCAGCGGTTATTATAGCAATCAGCCCCAGCATTTT. Translating it yields CASSGYYSNQPQHF.

This clonotype was recorded a few times. One end of the junction fails to match germline, which may point to a read error. This chain connects TRBV2 to TRBJ1-4, with D uncertain. This CDR3 is 15 amino acids long. From germline, CDR1 is SNHLY and CDR2 FYNNEI. DNA for the CDR3: TGTGCCAGCAGTGAAGTGAAAGGGATGGGAGAAAGACTGTTTTTT. Its protein is CASSEVKGMGERLFF.

This clonotype was picked up many times. The chain links TRBV20-1 to TRBJ2-5; either TRBD1 or TRBD2 may fit D (5 bases each). Trimming took 1 base from V and 3 from J, leaving 18 bases between them. The CDR3 is 16 residues long. Germline assignment: CDR1 DFQATT and CDR2 SNEGSKA (reference sequence). The DNA for the CDR3 is TGCAGTGCTAGAGCTGCCGGGGCGATCCTAAAAGAGACCCAGTACTTC. Translating it yields CSARAAGAILKETQYF.

This clonotype was counted at least ten times. V and J are TRBV5-1 and TRBJ2-1, with D perhaps assigned TRBD1 or TRBD2 (5 bases each). The germline CDR1 and CDR2 sequences are SGHRS and YFSETQ. The CDR3 is 16 residues long. V was trimmed by 7 bases and J by 4 bases, leaving 21 bases between them. In DNA form, the CDR3 reads TGCGCCAGCTCACCCGTTGAGGGACGGGGATACAATGAGCAGTTCTTC. It yields the protein CASSPVEGRGYNEQFF.

This clonotype was counted a few times. This chain links TRBV19 with TRBJ2-1, with a possible D match to TRBD2 (5 bases). From germline, CDR1 is LNHDA and CDR2 SQIVND (reference sequence). V was shortened by 3 bases and J by 7 bases, with 10 bases between the two germline ends. The length of the CDR3 is 13 residues. CDR3 bases: TGTGCCAGTAGTATCTTCGGGGAAAATGAGCAGTTCTTC. Translating it yields CASSIFGENEQFF.

This clonotype has at least ten counts. The chain joins TRBV3-1 to TRBJ1-2, with D possibly matching TRBD1 (5 bases). Looked up from germline, CDR1 is LGHDT and CDR2 is YNNKEL (reference sequence). The CDR3 spans 16 residues. V was trimmed by 1 base and J by 1 base, leaving 13 bases between them. In DNA, the CDR3 is TGTGCCAGCAGCCAAGTGGCGGGGGGAGGTAACTATGGCTACACCTTC. Protein: CASSQVAGGGNYGYTF.

At least ten counts were recorded for this clonotype. This sequence joins TRBV20-1 and TRBJ1-1, with D possibly TRBD1 on 6 matching bases. The germline CDR1 and CDR2 sequences are DFQATT and SNEGSKA (reference sequence). V lost 5 bases to trimming and J lost 5 bases, with 21 bases between them. The CDR3 is made up of 15 amino acids. This CDR3 reads CSAENPGTRRTEAFF. The CDR3 coding sequence is TGCAGTGCTGAAAATCCCGGGACACGAAGGACTGAAGCTTTCTTT.

The rearrangement joins TRBV11-2 to TRBJ2-5; D might be TRBD2 (6 bases). Germline values: CDR1 SGHAT, CDR2 FQNNGV. The germline V and J ends were trimmed by 5 bases and 3 bases, with 13 bases remaining between them. The CDR3 is 14 amino acids. CDR3 sequence reads: CASSPRLVKETQYF. The CDR3, as DNA: TGTGCCAGCAGCCCTCGACTAGTGAAAGAGACCCAGTACTTC.

V gene TRBV20-1 combines with J gene TRBJ2-1; TRBD2 might be the D (5 bases). Trimming removed 4 bases at V and 6 bases at J, with 13 bases between. This CDR3 contains 13 residues. Germline CDR1 is DFQATT and CDR2 is SNEGSKA (reference sequence). The chain's CDR3 is CSAKIAYSNEQFF. The CDR3 DNA reads TGCAGTGCTAAAATAGCGTACAGCAATGAGCAGTTCTTC.

This clonotype has at least ten counts. This chain joins TRBV24-1 and TRBJ2-1; D call uncertain. CDR1 is KGHDR, CDR2 SFDVKD, per germline. The CDR3 is 14 amino acids. The V end lost 6 bases, the J end lost 4 bases, and 12 bases lay between the germline ends. CDR3 amino acids: CATSRNGPYNEQFF. In nucleotides, the CDR3 is TGTGCCACCAGTAGGAACGGGCCTTACAATGAGCAGTTCTTC.

The table lists this clonotype with a few counts. V and J are TRBV5-6 and TRBJ2-5; TRBD2 matches 7 bases. Trimming removed 3 bases from V and 3 bases from J; junction bases left unmatched: 2. The CDR3 extends over 13 amino acids. Germline values: CDR1 SGHDT, CDR2 YYEEEE. CDR3 coding DNA: TGTGCCAGCAGCTGGGCGGGGGAAGAGACCCAGTACTTC. Translation gives CASSWAGEETQYF.

In its sample, this clonotype was seen many times. The chain couples TRBV7-2 to TRBJ1-1; TRBD1 matches at 7 bases. Germline CDR1 SGHTA, CDR2 FQGNSA. CDR3 size: 14 residues. With 6 bases clipped from V and 3 bases from J, the junction kept 7 bases outside the gene matches. The CDR3 reads CASRDRAPHTEAFF. For the CDR3, the DNA is TGTGCCAGCAGAGACAGGGCCCCGCACACTGAAGCTTTCTTT. Using reference TRBV7-2 and TRBJ1-1 for the parts outside the CDR3, the full variable domain is GAGVSQSPSNKVTEKGKDVELRCDPISGHTALYWYRQSLGQGLEFLIYFQGNSAPDKSGLPSDRFSAERTGGSVSTLTIQRTQQEDSAVYLCASRDRAPHTEAFFGQGTRLTVV.

The rearrangement links TRBV6-1 to TRBJ2-1; D is unresolved. The CDR3 sequence is 16 residues long. Germline V lookup: CDR1 MNHNS, CDR2 SASEGT. V gave up 6 bases and J gave up 4 bases, with 19 bases separating them. The CDR3 DNA reads TGTGCCAGCAGGTCCCGGAACAGAGGATATTACAATGAGCAGTTCTTC. Translation gives CASRSRNRGYYNEQFF.

This clonotype was recorded many times. This chain links TRBV25-1 with TRBJ1-2, with 7 bases that match TRBD1. With 3 bases clipped from V and 8 bases from J, the junction kept 15 bases outside the gene matches. Germline assignment: CDR1 MGHDK and CDR2 SYGVNS. This CDR3 has 16 amino acids. The CDR3 DNA follows: TGTGCCAGCAGTGACTGGCAGGGGGAAGGTAGCCACGGCTACACCTTC. It yields the protein CASSDWQGEGSHGYTF.

This clonotype has more than one count but fewer than ten. The chain is built from TRBV6-1 and TRBJ1-3; D is uncertain. The CDR3 totals 12 residues. Germline V gene lookup returns CDR1 MNHNS and CDR2 SASEGT. CDR3 in DNA: TGTGGTTCCAAGGACTCTGGAAACACCATATATTTT. As protein: CGSKDSGNTIYF.

This clonotype was picked up many times. This rearrangement joins TRBV10-3 to TRBJ2-3; 9 nucleotides line up with TRBD1. This CDR3 comprises 15 residues. The trim removed 4 bases at V and 6 bases at J, leaving 8 bases unmatched. The germline V gene encodes CDR1 ENHRY and CDR2 SYGVKD. The DNA for the CDR3 is TGTGCCATCAGTGGCTGGACAGGGGAGGCCGATACGCAGTATTTT. It translates to CAISGWTGEADTQYF.

This clonotype showed up just a few times. This chain connects TRBV29-1 to TRBJ2-7, with D tentatively TRBD2 (6 bases). The CDR3 totals 11 residues. Germline V gene sequence: CDR1 SQVTM, CDR2 ANQGSEA. The V gene lost 6 bases and the J gene lost 2 bases, with 8 bases spanning the gap. The CDR3 bases are TGCAGCGTGGGAGGCGCCTACGAGCAGTACTTC. Encoded protein: CSVGGAYEQYF.

This clonotype showed up just a few times. This chain links TRBV20-1 with TRBJ1-6; possibly TRBD1 for D (6 bases). The germline CDR1 and CDR2 sequences are DFQATT and SNEGSKA (reference sequence). V was trimmed by 4 bases and J by 11 bases, leaving 21 bases between them. The CDR3 spans 15 residues. This CDR3 reads CSANERTGLGAPLHF. The CDR3 DNA follows: TGCAGTGCTAACGAGAGAACAGGGCTGGGGGCACCCCTCCACTTT.